Sequencing of this T cell receptor beta chain was carried out in a study of shared clonotypes between healthy human individuals. Study-level information: Each donor contributed plates that comprised three CD4 naive, three CD4 memory, two CD8 naive and one CD8 memory.

CD45RO-negative, CCR7-positively selected cells formed the naive CD8 fraction, excluding terminally differentiated effector memory CD45RA+ cells. Germline V gives CDR1 MDHEN, CDR2 SYDVKM. The V end was cut by 11 bases, the J end by 5 bases, with 13 bases between. This CDR3 region has 12 residues. Study results and limitations: Generation probability values for non-shared clonotypes were lower than those for clonotypes shared by all four donors.

The run depth of the assay was deep. Study processing details: ImmunoSEQ gave junction-only sequences without quality scores, so filtering differed. Only in-frame clones appear in the TCRdb table, and some are missing; sequencing was by immunoSEQ multiplex PCR. The D gene and trimming were derived from the DNA, and the V and J assignments and clone size from that table. Of a few million clones detected, around 93% appear once; the ten largest clones hold more than 1.5%. A word on this clone: The antigen is unknown.

The genes are TRBV28 and TRBJ2-1; either TRBD1 or TRBD2 may fit D (7 bases each). This clonotype was obtained from a man aged 18 to 35 in good health. Some clones in this sample may be carry-over from other donors' samples. The source material was naive CD8+ T cells from PBMCs. CDR3 amino acids: CASGGDNNEQFF. CDR3 in DNA: TGTGCCTCAGGGGGGGACAACAATGAGCAGTTCTTC.